This TCR beta chain came from a study of blood T cell repertoires in COVID-19. The CDR3 runs to 14 residues. The ends were cut back, 3 bases at V and 2 bases at J, with 11 bases in the middle. Germline lookup yields CDR1 KGHSH and CDR2 LQKENI. Profiled with immunoSEQ multiplex PCR; TCRdb holds only in-frame clones, not every one. The sample has approximately 210,000 clones; 75% to 90% are singletons. This chain links TRBV18 with TRBJ2-7; D gene unclear. What was sequenced was peripheral blood. This clonotype originated in a man in his forties with acute or convalescent COVID-19. Here the CDR3 reads CASSPSQKPYEQYF. In DNA form, the CDR3 reads TGTGCCAGCTCACCGTCACAGAAGCCCTACGAGCAGTACTTC.